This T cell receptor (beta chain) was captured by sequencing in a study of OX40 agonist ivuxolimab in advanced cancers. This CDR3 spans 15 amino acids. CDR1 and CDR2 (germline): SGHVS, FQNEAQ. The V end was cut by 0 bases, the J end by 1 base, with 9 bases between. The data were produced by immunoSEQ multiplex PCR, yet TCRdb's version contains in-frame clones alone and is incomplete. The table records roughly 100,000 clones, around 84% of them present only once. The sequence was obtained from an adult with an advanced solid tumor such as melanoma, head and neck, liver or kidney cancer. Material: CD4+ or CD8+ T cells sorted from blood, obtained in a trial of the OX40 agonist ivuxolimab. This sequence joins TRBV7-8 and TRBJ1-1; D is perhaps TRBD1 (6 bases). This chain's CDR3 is CASSLAGAGNTEAFF. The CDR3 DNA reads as TGTGCCAGCAGCTTAGCGGGGGCGGGGAACACTGAAGCTTTCTTT. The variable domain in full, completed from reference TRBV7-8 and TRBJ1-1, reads GAGVSQSPRYKVAKRGQDVALRCDPISGHVSLFWYQQALGQGPEFLTYFQNEAQLDKSGLPSDRFFAERPEGSVSTLKIQRTQQEDSAVYLCASSLAGAGNTEAFFGQGTRLTVV.